These T cell receptor beta chains were read from a single sample in a study of metastatic and nonmetastatic thyroid tumors. TCRdb re-processed the PCR reads through MiXCR. The data show about 16,000 clones, roughly 22% seen once. The sample taken for sequencing was adjacent normal tissue. The receptors derive from a female donor with papillary thyroid cancer or a benign thyroid nodule (not recorded which). Some clones in this sample may be carry-over from other donors' samples. CDR3s include the opening cysteine and the closing phenylalanine or tryptophan. The D gene is left open where the match is weak. Expanded clones get a size class; other rows say once, few or many, or leave the size out.

v_call,clone_size,d_call,j_call,cdr3_aa,cdr3_nt
TRBV6-1,.,TRBD1,TRBJ1-1,CASSVTGGTEAFF,TGTGCCAGCAGTGTTACAGGGGGCACTGAAGCTTTCTTT
TRBV6-1,few,TRBD2,TRBJ2-7,CASSVTGTKYEQYF,TGTGCCAGCAGTGTCACCGGGACTAAGTACGAGCAGTACTTC
TRBV20-1,.,.,TRBJ2-3,CSAQGGYGTDTQYF,TGCAGTGCTCAAGGGGGATACGGCACAGATACGCAGTATTTT
TRBV6-1,many,.,TRBJ2-7,CASRPPGQSYEQYF,TGTGCCAGCAGGCCCCCGGGACAATCCTACGAGCAGTACTTC
TRBV20-1,.,TRBD1,TRBJ1-2,CSARDIGPGQIYGYTF,TGCAGTGCTAGAGATATTGGGCCGGGACAGATCTATGGCTACACCTTC
TRBV3-1,.,TRBD1,TRBJ1-4,CASSQDLRTGNEKLFF,TGTGCCAGCAGCCAAGATCTAAGGACAGGGAATGAAAAACTGTTTTTT
TRBV27,few,.,TRBJ1-2,CASSSATGPANYGYTF,TGTGCCAGCAGTTCCGCGACAGGCCCAGCTAACTATGGCTACACCTTC
TRBV28,few,.,TRBJ2-5,CASSSQSGWGRETQYF,TGTGCCAGCAGTTCACAGTCTGGATGGGGCCGGGAGACCCAGTACTTC
TRBV28,few,TRBD1,TRBJ2-7,CASSSLHRGTYEQYF,TGTGCCAGCAGCTCTCTGCACAGGGGAACCTACGAGCAGTACTTC
TRBV20-1,.,TRBD1,TRBJ1-6,CSARDWGQGHSPLHF,TGCAGTGCTAGAGATTGGGGACAGGGTCATTCACCCCTCCACTTT
TRBV10-3,few,TRBD2,TRBJ2-1,CARLAGVNEQFF,TGTGCCAGACTAGCGGGAGTCAATGAGCAGTTCTTC
TRBV6-1,.,TRBD1,TRBJ1-1,CASSRTGGRTEAFF,TGTGCCAGCAGTCGGACAGGGGGCCGGACTGAAGCTTTCTTT
TRBV6-2/TRBV6-3,few,.,TRBJ1-2,CASGKMTDSNYGYTF,TGTGCCAGCGGAAAGATGACGGACAGCAACTATGGCTACACCTTC
TRBV28,few,.,TRBJ1-2,CASRVKGYGYTF,TGTGCCAGCCGTGTGAAGGGCTATGGCTACACCTTC
TRBV6-2/TRBV6-3,large,TRBD2,TRBJ2-2,CASSGFRTSGRQSGELFF,TGTGCCAGCAGTGGATTCCGGACTAGCGGGAGACAGTCCGGGGAGCTGTTTTTT
TRBV7-6,.,TRBD1,TRBJ1-1,CASSLGTGSTEAFF,TGTGCCAGCAGCTTAGGGACAGGTTCCACTGAAGCTTTCTTT
TRBV5-5,few,.,TRBJ1-5,CASSSSMGNQPQHF,TGTGCCAGCAGCTCTTCAATGGGCAATCAGCCCCAGCATTTT
TRBV7-9,.,.,TRBJ1-3,CASSLAPIGGNTIYF,TGTGCCAGCAGCTTAGCGCCTATAGGTGGAAACACCATATATTTT
TRBV5-8,.,.,TRBJ2-2,CASRVEEGELFF,TGTGCCAGCAGGGTAGAGGAGGGGGAGCTGTTTTTT
TRBV20-1,.,TRBD2,TRBJ2-1,CSARGLAGGYYNEQFF,TGCAGTGCCAGAGGACTAGCGGGTGGTTACTACAATGAGCAGTTCTTC